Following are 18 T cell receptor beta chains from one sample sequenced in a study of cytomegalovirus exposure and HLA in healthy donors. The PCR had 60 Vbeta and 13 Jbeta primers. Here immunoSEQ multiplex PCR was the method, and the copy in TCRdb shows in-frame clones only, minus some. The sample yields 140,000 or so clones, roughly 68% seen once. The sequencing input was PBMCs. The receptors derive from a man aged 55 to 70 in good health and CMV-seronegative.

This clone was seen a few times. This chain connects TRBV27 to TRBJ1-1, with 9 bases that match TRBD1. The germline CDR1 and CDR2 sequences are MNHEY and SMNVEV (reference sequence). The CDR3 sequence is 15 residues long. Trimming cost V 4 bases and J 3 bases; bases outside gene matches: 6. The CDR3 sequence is CASSSGGQGYTEAFF. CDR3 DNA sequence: TGTGCCAGCAGTTCAGGTGGACAGGGGTACACTGAAGCTTTCTTT.

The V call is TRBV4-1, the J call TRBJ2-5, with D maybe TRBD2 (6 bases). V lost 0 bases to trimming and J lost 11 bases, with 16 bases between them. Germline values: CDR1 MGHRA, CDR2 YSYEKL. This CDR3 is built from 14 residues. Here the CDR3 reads CASSQDLPGEEQYF. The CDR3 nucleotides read TGCGCCAGCAGCCAAGATCTTCCGGGAGAGGAGCAGTACTTC.

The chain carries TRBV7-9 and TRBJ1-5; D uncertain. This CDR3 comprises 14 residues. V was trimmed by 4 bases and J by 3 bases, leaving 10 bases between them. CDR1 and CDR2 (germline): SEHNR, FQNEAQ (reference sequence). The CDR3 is CASSSDTDNQPQHF. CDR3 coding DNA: TGTGCCAGCAGCTCCGACACGGACAATCAGCCCCAGCATTTT. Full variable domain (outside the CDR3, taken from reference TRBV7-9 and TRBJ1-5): DTGVSQNPRHKITKRGQNVTFRCDPISEHNRLYWYRQTLGQGPEFLTYFQNEAQLEKSRLLSDRFSAERPKGSFSTLEIQRTEQGDSAMYLCASSSDTDNQPQHFGDGTRLSIL.

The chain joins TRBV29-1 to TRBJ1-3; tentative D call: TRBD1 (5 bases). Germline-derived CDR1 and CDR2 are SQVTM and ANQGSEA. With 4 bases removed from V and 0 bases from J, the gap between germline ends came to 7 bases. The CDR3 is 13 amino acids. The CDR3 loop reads CSVGGSSGNTIYF. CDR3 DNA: TGCAGCGTTGGGGGCAGCTCTGGAAACACCATATATTTT.

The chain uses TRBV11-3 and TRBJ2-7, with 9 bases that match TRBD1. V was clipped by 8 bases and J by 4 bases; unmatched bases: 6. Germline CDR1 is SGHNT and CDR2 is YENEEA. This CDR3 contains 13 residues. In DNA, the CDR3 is TGTGCCAGCGCTACAGGGGGCGGGTACGAGCAGTACTTC. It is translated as CASATGGGYEQYF. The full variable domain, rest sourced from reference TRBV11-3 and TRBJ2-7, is EAGVVQSPRYKIIEKKQPVAFWCNPISGHNTLYWYLQNLGQGPELLIRYENEEAVDDSQLPKDRFSAERLKGVDSTLKIQPAELGDSAVYLCASATGGGYEQYFGPGTRLTVT.

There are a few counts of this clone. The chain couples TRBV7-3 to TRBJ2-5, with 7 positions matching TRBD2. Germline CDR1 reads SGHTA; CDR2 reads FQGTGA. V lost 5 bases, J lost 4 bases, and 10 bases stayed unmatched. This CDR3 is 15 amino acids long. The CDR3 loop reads CASSPGGGGRETQYF. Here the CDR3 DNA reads TGTGCCAGCAGCCCTGGGGGGGGAGGTCGAGAGACCCAGTACTTC.

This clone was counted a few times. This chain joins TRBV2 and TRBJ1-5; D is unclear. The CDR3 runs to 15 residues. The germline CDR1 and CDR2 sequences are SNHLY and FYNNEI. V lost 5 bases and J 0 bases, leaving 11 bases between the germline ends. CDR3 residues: CASSQQSNSNQPQHF. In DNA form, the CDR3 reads TGTGCCAGCAGTCAACAGTCTAATAGCAATCAGCCCCAGCATTTT.

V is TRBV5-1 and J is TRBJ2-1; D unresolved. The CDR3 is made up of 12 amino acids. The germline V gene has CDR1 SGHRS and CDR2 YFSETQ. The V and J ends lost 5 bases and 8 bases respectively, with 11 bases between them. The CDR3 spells CASRKNFDEQFF. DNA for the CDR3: TGCGCCAGCAGGAAAAACTTCGATGAGCAGTTCTTC.

The CDR3 region is CASSVGRLARNEQFF. Here the CDR3 DNA reads TGTGCCAGCAGCGTAGGACGGCTAGCGAGGAATGAGCAGTTCTTC. This chain links TRBV9 with TRBJ2-1; possibly TRBD2 for D (6 bases). The CDR3 runs to 15 residues. Trimming cost V 0 bases and J 7 bases, with 14 bases left between them. The V gene's germline CDR1 is SGDLS and CDR2 YYNGEE.

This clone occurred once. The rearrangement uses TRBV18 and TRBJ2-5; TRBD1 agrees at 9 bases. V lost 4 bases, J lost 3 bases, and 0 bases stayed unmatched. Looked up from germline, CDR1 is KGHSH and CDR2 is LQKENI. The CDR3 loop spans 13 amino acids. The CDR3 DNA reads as TGTGCCAGCTCACGGGACAGGGAAGAGACCCAGTACTTC. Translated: CASSRDREETQYF.

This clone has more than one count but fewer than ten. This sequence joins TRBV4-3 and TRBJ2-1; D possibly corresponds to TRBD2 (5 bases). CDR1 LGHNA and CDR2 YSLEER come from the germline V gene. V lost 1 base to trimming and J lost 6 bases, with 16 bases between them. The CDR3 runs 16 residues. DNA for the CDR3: TGCGCCAGCAGCCAAGTACTGGACTCGATCCTCAATGAGCAGTTCTTC. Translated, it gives CASSQVLDSILNEQFF.

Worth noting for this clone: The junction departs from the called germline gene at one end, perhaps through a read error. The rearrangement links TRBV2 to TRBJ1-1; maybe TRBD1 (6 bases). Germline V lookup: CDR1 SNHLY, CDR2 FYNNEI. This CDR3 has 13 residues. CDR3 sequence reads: CASRAGAANSGGF. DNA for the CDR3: TGTGCCAGCAGGGCGGGGGCTGCAAATTCGGGGGGCTTT. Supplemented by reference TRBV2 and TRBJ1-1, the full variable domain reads EPEVTQTPSHQVTQMGQEVILRCVPISNHLYFYWYRQILGQKVEFLVSFYNNEISEKSEIFDDQFSVERPDGSNFTLKIRSTKLEDSAMYFCASRAGAANSGGFGQGTRLTVV.

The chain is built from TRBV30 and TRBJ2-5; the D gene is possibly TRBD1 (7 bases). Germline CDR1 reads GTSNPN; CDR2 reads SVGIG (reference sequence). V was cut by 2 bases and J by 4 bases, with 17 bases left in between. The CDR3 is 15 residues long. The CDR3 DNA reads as TGTGCCTGGAGTCGCGGGACAGACCTAAGAGAGACCCAGTACTTC. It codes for CAWSRGTDLRETQYF.

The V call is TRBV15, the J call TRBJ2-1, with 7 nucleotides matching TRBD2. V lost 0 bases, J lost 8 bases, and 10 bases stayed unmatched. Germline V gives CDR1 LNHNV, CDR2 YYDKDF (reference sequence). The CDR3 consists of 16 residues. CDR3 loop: CATSRDPGGRGDEQFF. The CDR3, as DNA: TGTGCCACCAGCAGAGATCCAGGCGGGAGAGGCGATGAGCAGTTCTTC.

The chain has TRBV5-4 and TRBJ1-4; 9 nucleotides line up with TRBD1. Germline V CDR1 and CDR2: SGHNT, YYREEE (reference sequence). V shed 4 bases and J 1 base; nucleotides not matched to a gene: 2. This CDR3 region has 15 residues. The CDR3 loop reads CASSPDRGTNEKLFF. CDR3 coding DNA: TGTGCCAGCAGCCCGGACAGGGGAACTAATGAAAAACTGTTTTTT. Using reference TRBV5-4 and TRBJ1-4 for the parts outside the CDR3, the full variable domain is ETGVTQSPTHLIKTRGQQVTLRCSSQSGHNTVSWYQQALGQGPQFIFQYYREEENGRGNFPPRFSGLQFPNYSSELNVNALELDDSALYLCASSPDRGTNEKLFFGSGTQLSVL.

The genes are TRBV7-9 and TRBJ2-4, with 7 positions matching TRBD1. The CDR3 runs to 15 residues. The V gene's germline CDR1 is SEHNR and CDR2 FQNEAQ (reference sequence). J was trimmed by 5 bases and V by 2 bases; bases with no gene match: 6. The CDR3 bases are TGTGCCAGCAGCTTAATCCGGACAGGTCAAAACATTCAGTACTTC. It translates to CASSLIRTGQNIQYF.

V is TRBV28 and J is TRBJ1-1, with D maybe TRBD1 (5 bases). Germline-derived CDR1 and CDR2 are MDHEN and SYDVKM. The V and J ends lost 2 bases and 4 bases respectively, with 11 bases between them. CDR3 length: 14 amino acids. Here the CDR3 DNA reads TGTGCCAGCAGTTTACAGGGTATCGGCACTGAAGCTTTCTTT. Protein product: CASSLQGIGTEAFF.

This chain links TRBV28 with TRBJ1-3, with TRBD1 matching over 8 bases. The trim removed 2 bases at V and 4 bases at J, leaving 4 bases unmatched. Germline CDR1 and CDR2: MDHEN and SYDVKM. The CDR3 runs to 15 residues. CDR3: CASSLLTGEGNTIYF. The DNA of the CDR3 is TGTGCCAGCAGTTTACTGACAGGGGAAGGAAACACCATATATTTT. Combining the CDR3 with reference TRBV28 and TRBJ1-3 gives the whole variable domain DVKVTQSSRYLVKRTGEKVFLECVQDMDHENMFWYRQDPGLGLRLIYFSYDVKMKEKGDIPEGYSVSREKKERFSLILESASTNQTSMYLCASSLLTGEGNTIYFGEGSWLTVV.